Sequencing of this TCR beta chain was carried out in a study of cytomegalovirus exposure and HLA in healthy donors. Study-level information: The roughly 120 validation repertoires used the same platform as the 650 to 850 first-cohort repertoires (as reported by a later analysis).

This CDR3 is built from 13 residues. Trimming cost V 2 bases and J 5 bases; bases outside gene matches: 3. Germline lookup yields CDR1 MGHRA and CDR2 YSYEKL. Profiled with immunoSEQ multiplex PCR; TCRdb holds only in-frame clones, not every one. The sample shows fewer than 150,000 clones, about nine tenths of them seen only once. The sample was PBMCs. The chain joins TRBV4-1 to TRBJ2-7, with TRBD2 matching 7 bases. The TCR was taken from a young man in good health and CMV-seronegative. CDR3 bases: TGCGCCAGCAGCCAAAGGCGGGGGAACGAGCAGTACTTC. Translating it yields CASSQRRGNEQYF.